Detailed here is one T cell receptor (beta chain). Its specific antigen is unknown. Base quality data are lacking; no much larger clone is found one base away. One collaborating source in Seattle enrolled patients during active infection and followed them longitudinally through the course of disease. The collaborating institutions used their own protocols to collect whole blood in K2EDTA tubes. For TCRbeta analysis, collaborators shipped samples as frozen whole blood, isolated PBMCs, or DNA extracted from either of those sample types. The CDR3 runs 15 residues from the cysteine to the phenylalanine. CDR3 DNA only is kept here, 45 bases in frame from base 1. The germline V gene specifies SQVTM as CDR1 and ANQGSEA as CDR2. V and J are trimmed by 4 bases and 5 bases, and the gene matches miss 8 bases of the junction. The sample belongs to a study of blood T cell repertoires in COVID-19 (dated by TCRdb to 2018 to 2020). In the study overall: Collaborator samples came from the United States, Italy and Spain and covered acute and convalescent phases of COVID-19. The prospective study material was composed of cDNA or gDNA derived from T cells, B-cell-depleted T cells, or PBMCs. Subjects who had been exposed to COVID-19, were actively infected with it, or had recovered from it provided the deeply sampled blood TCRbeta repertoires that made up the dataset. A freely available public database, intended as a resource for researchers studying the immune response to SARS-CoV-2, is where the repertoires were released. Samples came from the ongoing ImmuneRACE study (first 160 participants) plus 1,254 subjects from 6 global collaborators. Nearly every sample came with metadata listing a de-identified subject ID, COVID-19 status, age in years and sex. Where available, HLA class I and class II types were obtained from metadata supplied by the sample provider rather than from assay-based typing.

Overall results and qualifications from the work: How much clinical and demographic metadata was included differed by source and by participant, and the metadata was provided uncurated.

TCRbeta CDR3 regions were amplified from genomic DNA using the immunoSEQ Assay, a bias-controlled multiplex PCR. In the original analysis: Within the assay, amplification of reference gene primers was used to estimate how many nucleated cells each sample contained. To quantify the absolute abundance of each unique TCRbeta CDR3 rearrangement, sequence reads were collapsed and filtered. For each sample, productive Simpson clonality was calculated by taking the square root of Simpson's diversity index across productive rearrangements. TCRdb re-hosts the immuneACCESS table, in-frame sequences only. Its copies lack some clones; in the studies checked, an unresolved V gene accounts for under half of them, and the cause for the rest is not known. V and J calls and clone size come straight from that table; D and trimming were deduced from the DNA. Within this sample are 200,000 to 250,000 clones, with roughly 80% of them counted one time only. Over 6% of the sample belongs to the ten largest clones.

Sequenced material: peripheral blood. Recombination linked TRBV29-1 to TRBJ2-5; TRBD2 matches 12 bases in the middle. The TCR comes from a woman aged 80 or over with COVID-19, enrolled during active disease. For the CDR3, the sequence is CSVGRASGRVETQYF. The nucleotides read TGCAGCGTTGGGAGGGCTAGCGGGAGGGTGGAGACCCAGTACTTC.